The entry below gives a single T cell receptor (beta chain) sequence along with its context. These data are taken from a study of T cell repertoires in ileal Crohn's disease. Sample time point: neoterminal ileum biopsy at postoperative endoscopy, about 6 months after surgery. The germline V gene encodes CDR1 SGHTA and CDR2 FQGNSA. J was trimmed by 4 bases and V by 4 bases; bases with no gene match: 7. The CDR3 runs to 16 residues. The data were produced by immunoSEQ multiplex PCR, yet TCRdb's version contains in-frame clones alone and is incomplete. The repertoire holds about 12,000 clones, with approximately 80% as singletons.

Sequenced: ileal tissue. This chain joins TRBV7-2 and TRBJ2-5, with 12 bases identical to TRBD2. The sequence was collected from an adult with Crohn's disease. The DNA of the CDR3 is TGTGCCAGCAGCTCGGCTAGCGGGGGGGCGGGAGAGACCCAGTACTTC. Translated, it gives CASSSASGGAGETQYF.